This TCR beta chain was captured by sequencing in a study of Ad26.COV2.S vaccination and SARS-CoV-2 variants. Looking at the study overall: Ad26.COV2.S arm of COV1001 included the donor.

The treatment: some 20 received Ad26.COV2.S at low or high dose, single or two shots; about 5 received placebo; per-sample allocation not given. The samples were gathered on day 63 after the first injection of vaccine or placebo. The donor was a Boston adult aged 18-55 years. Assay: immunoSEQ multiplex PCR; the TCRdb copy retains only in-frame clones and omits some. The repertoire holds more than 300,000 clones, with 88% as singletons. With 5 bases clipped from V and 7 bases from J, the junction kept 10 bases outside the gene matches. CDR3 length: 14 residues. The germline CDR1 and CDR2 sequences are LNHDA and SQIVND (reference sequence).

The specimen was peripheral blood, collected in a trial of Ad26.COV2.S vaccine versus placebo. The chain combines TRBV19 with TRBJ2-7, with 8 nucleotides matching TRBD1. The receptor was isolated from a person between 18 and 65 years old who received the Ad26.COV2.S COVID-19 vaccine or a placebo. In nucleotides, the CDR3 is TGTGCCAGTAGTTCCGGACAGGGTTCGGGGGAGCAGTACTTC. Translating gives CASSSGQGSGEQYF.